This T cell receptor (beta chain) comes out of a study of T cells in Graves' hyperthyroidism and ophthalmopathy. This clonotype was found once. This CDR3 has 17 amino acids. Germline CDR1 and CDR2: SGDLS and YYNGEE. J was trimmed by 9 bases and V by 3 bases; bases with no gene match: 10. A Clinical Activity Score of at least 3, a NOSPECS grade of at least 4 and a duration under 3 months were recorded in the ophthalmopathy patients. Amplification of TCR beta CDR3 regions used RNA as the template. The HTBI primer set drove a first-round RT-PCR of the TCR CDR3. A single record per CDR3 protein comes from TCRdb applying MiXCR to the multiplex PCR reads. Of over 450,000 distinct CDR3 sequences in the sample, about 15% were seen once.

The chain recombines TRBV9 with TRBJ2-2, with 14 bases aligning to TRBD2. The source of this sequence is a woman between 18 and 30 years old with Graves' ophthalmopathy. Sequencing was done on a sample of blood. The CDR3 DNA reads TGTGCCAGCAGCGGGGGACTAGCGGGGGCCTCCGCCAGGGAGCTGTTTTTT. It is translated as CASSGGLAGASARELFF. The full variable domain, completed using reference TRBV9 and TRBJ2-2, is DSGVTQTPKHLITATGQRVTLRCSPRSGDLSVYWYQQSLDQGLQFLIQYYNGEERAKGNILERFSAQQFPDLHSELNLSSLELGDSALYFCASSGGLAGASARELFFGEGSRLTVL.